The T cell receptor (beta chain) described here comes from a study of control samples from healthy donors and cancer patients. Sequencing used immunoSEQ multiplex PCR; TCRdb keeps in-frame clones, though not all of them. Seen here are 150,000 or so clones, about 90% observed once, and the top ten hold over 6%. The V gene's germline CDR1 is LGHNA and CDR2 YSLEER. J was trimmed by 7 bases and V by 4 bases; bases with no gene match: 4. The length of the CDR3 is 15 residues. Sequencing used blood. The sequence came from a man between 18 and 35 years old in good health. The V call is TRBV4-3, the J call TRBJ2-4; 13 bases fit TRBD2. The CDR3 nucleotides are TGCGCCAGCAGCCGGACTAGCGGGGGTTCGAACATTCAGTACTTC. Protein: CASSRTSGGSNIQYF.